The 22 T cell receptor beta chains listed next were all sequenced from one sample in a study of OX40 agonist ivuxolimab in advanced cancers. Data came from immunoSEQ multiplex PCR; TCRdb stores just in-frame clones and leaves some out. This sample carries some 57,000 clones, 92% of them seen once, and the ten largest clones take around 20%. The material sequenced was CD4+ or CD8+ T cells sorted from blood, taken in a trial of the OX40 agonist ivuxolimab. The receptors stem from an adult with an advanced solid tumor such as melanoma, head and neck, liver or kidney cancer.

This clone has only one observation. J is TRBJ2-1 and V is TRBV18; TRBD1 aligns across 8 bases. The CDR3 length is 14 residues. CDR1 is KGHSH and CDR2 is LQKENI in the germline V gene. J was trimmed by 9 bases and V by 6 bases; bases with no gene match: 10. The CDR3 spells CASSTGGIYGEQFF. The CDR3 bases are TGTGCCAGCTCCACAGGGGGGATTTATGGTGAGCAGTTCTTC.

The J gene is TRBJ2-2, the V gene TRBV30; no clear D gene. CDR1 and CDR2 from the germline V gene are GTSNPN and SVGIG (reference sequence). Trimming took 5 bases from V and 3 from J, leaving 1 base between them. This CDR3 has 10 amino acids. CDR3: CAWDTGELFF. In nucleotides, the CDR3 is TGTGCCTGGGACACCGGGGAGCTGTTTTTT.

The rearrangement joins TRBV27 to TRBJ2-1; TRBD2 might be the D (6 bases). V lost 4 bases and J 7 bases, leaving 20 bases between the germline ends. The CDR3 is 16 amino acids. Germline V CDR1 and CDR2: MNHEY, SMNVEV (reference sequence). The CDR3 spells CASSSGPGAAGNEQFF. DNA for the CDR3: TGTGCCAGCAGTTCAGGGCCGGGAGCCGCGGGGAATGAGCAGTTCTTC.

The chain links TRBV6-1 to TRBJ1-5; no firm D call. With 3 bases removed from V and 2 bases from J, the gap between germline ends came to 11 bases. This CDR3 is built from 15 residues. Germline values: CDR1 MNHNS, CDR2 SASEGT. The CDR3: CASSDSRSGNQPQHF. The CDR3 bases are TGTGCCAGCAGTGATTCTAGGTCGGGCAATCAGCCCCAGCATTTT.

The rearrangement joins TRBV7-8 to TRBJ1-1; D remains ambiguous. The ends were cut back, 2 bases at V and 6 bases at J, with 4 bases in the middle. There are 11 residues in the CDR3. Per germline, CDR1 SGHVS and CDR2 FQNEAQ. This chain's CDR3 is CASSLLSEAFF. The CDR3, as DNA: TGTGCCAGCAGCTTACTGTCTGAAGCTTTCTTT. The entire variable domain, with the rest obtained from reference TRBV7-8 and TRBJ1-1, is as follows: GAGVSQSPRYKVAKRGQDVALRCDPISGHVSLFWYQQALGQGPEFLTYFQNEAQLDKSGLPSDRFFAERPEGSVSTLKIQRTQQEDSAVYLCASSLLSEAFFGQGTRLTVV.

This clone turned up a few times. The V and J genes are TRBV4-3 and TRBJ1-5; unclear D gene. The germline CDR1 and CDR2 sequences are LGHNA and YSLEER. The V and J ends lost 3 bases and 4 bases respectively, with 13 bases between them. CDR3 length: 15 residues. This CDR3 reads CASSQWVGPNQPQHF. The CDR3 nucleotides are TGCGCCAGCAGCCAGTGGGTAGGGCCGAATCAGCCCCAGCATTTT.

The chain has TRBV30 and TRBJ2-7; no clear D gene. The CDR3 sequence is 12 residues long. The V gene's germline CDR1 is GTSNPN and CDR2 SVGIG (reference sequence). The V end was cut by 5 bases, the J end by 6 bases, with 14 bases between. This chain's CDR3 is CAWEYSLGEQYV. In DNA, the CDR3 is TGTGCCTGGGAGTACAGCCTGGGCGAGCAGTACGTC.

This rearrangement joins TRBV6-1 to TRBJ2-1, with TRBD2 identical over 10 bases. CDR3 size: 15 residues. Losses at the gene ends were 1 base for V and 6 bases for J; bases not matched to a gene: 3. CDR1 is MNHNS, CDR2 SASEGT, per germline. The CDR3 here is CASSEVASGSNEQFF. The CDR3 region has the DNA TGTGCCAGCAGTGAAGTGGCTAGCGGGAGCAATGAGCAGTTCTTC.

The CDR3 loop reads CASSAIAGGNYNEQFF. The CDR3, as DNA: TGTGCCAGCAGTGCTATAGCGGGAGGAAACTACAATGAGCAGTTCTTC. V and J are TRBV6-1 and TRBJ2-1; 10 positions agree with TRBD2. Trimming at V came to 4 bases and at J to 3 bases, leaving 6 bases not matched to a gene. The germline CDR1 and CDR2 sequences are MNHNS and SASEGT. The CDR3 has 16 amino acids.

The V gene is TRBV28, the J gene TRBJ2-7, with unresolved D. Germline loops: CDR1 MDHEN, CDR2 SYDVKM. Deletions cut 3 bases from V and 0 bases from J, with 9 bases between. The CDR3 is 14 residues long. CDR3 bases: TGTGCCAGCAGTTTTTTGAGAAACTCCTACGAGCAGTACTTC. Translated: CASSFLRNSYEQYF. Full variable domain (rest looked up from reference TRBV28 and TRBJ2-7): DVKVTQSSRYLVKRTGEKVFLECVQDMDHENMFWYRQDPGLGLRLIYFSYDVKMKEKGDIPEGYSVSREKKERFSLILESASTNQTSMYLCASSFLRNSYEQYFGPGTRLTVT.

This chain connects TRBV28 to TRBJ1-5, with TRBD1 matching over 7 bases. The CDR3 has 18 residues. Per the germline V gene, CDR1 is MDHEN and CDR2 is SYDVKM. Trimming removed 2 bases from V and 6 bases from J; junction bases left unmatched: 16. CDR3 residues: CASSLNPRKQGYTQPQHF. The CDR3 bases are TGTGCCAGCAGTTTAAATCCGCGCAAACAGGGGTATACTCAGCCCCAGCATTTT. The complete variable domain, with remaining parts taken from reference TRBV28 and TRBJ1-5, reads DVKVTQSSRYLVKRTGEKVFLECVQDMDHENMFWYRQDPGLGLRLIYFSYDVKMKEKGDIPEGYSVSREKKERFSLILESASTNQTSMYLCASSLNPRKQGYTQPQHFGDGTRLSIL.

The chain links TRBV7-3 to TRBJ2-2, with D possibly called TRBD1 or TRBD2 (6 bases each). Germline values: CDR1 SGHTA, CDR2 FQGTGA. This CDR3 spans 16 amino acids. With 3 bases removed from V and 1 base from J, the gap between germline ends came to 12 bases. The CDR3 loop reads CASSFPRGRNTGELFF. For the CDR3, the DNA is TGTGCCAGCAGCTTTCCCCGGGGGCGGAACACCGGGGAGCTGTTTTTT.

The chain uses TRBV6-5 and TRBJ1-1, with D unclear. The CDR3 covers 13 residues. From germline, CDR1 is MNHEY and CDR2 SVGAGI. Trimming left V 2 bases short and J 0 bases short, with 4 bases between. This CDR3 reads CASSYILNTEAFF. CDR3 DNA: TGTGCCAGCAGTTACATATTGAACACTGAAGCTTTCTTT.

The genes are TRBV30 and TRBJ2-1, with 8 bases aligning to TRBD2. J lost 8 bases, V lost 6 bases, and 9 bases had no gene match. CDR1 and CDR2 from the germline V gene are GTSNPN and SVGIG (reference sequence). The CDR3 sequence is 13 residues long. In DNA form, the CDR3 reads TGTGCCTGCCACCGGGAGGGCGACCATGAGCAGTTCTTC. This translates into CACHREGDHEQFF.

This clone appeared a single time. The chain joins TRBV4-3 to TRBJ2-5, with TRBD2 matching 14 bases. The J segment lost 9 bases and the V segment lost 1 base, leaving 10 bases of the junction unmatched. The CDR3 covers 17 residues. The germline V gene has CDR1 LGHNA and CDR2 YSLEER. The CDR3 region has the DNA TGCGCCAGCAGCCAAGGGACTAGCGGGGGGACATGGCGGGCCCAGTACTTC. Protein product: CASSQGTSGGTWRAQYF.

The chain joins TRBV6-4 to TRBJ1-2; no firm D call. Trimming shortened V by 6 bases and J by 3 bases, and 14 bases separated the two germline ends. Looked up from germline, CDR1 is MRHNA and CDR2 is SNTAGT. The CDR3 loop spans 14 amino acids. The CDR3 nucleotides are TGTGCCAGCAGCGACACTGACGGGTACTATGGCTACACCTTC. Protein sequence: CASSDTDGYYGYTF.

The chain joins TRBV7-8 to TRBJ2-3, with TRBD2 matching over 7 bases. This CDR3 is 14 amino acids long. Germline V CDR1 and CDR2: SGHVS, FQNEAQ. V dropped 5 bases and J dropped 3; count of bases not matched to a gene: 5. The CDR3 is CASSRTSPTDTQYF. The CDR3, as DNA: TGTGCCAGCAGCCGGACTAGTCCTACAGATACGCAGTATTTT. The full variable domain, rest sourced from reference TRBV7-8 and TRBJ2-3, is GAGVSQSPRYKVAKRGQDVALRCDPISGHVSLFWYQQALGQGPEFLTYFQNEAQLDKSGLPSDRFFAERPEGSVSTLKIQRTQQEDSAVYLCASSRTSPTDTQYFGPGTRLTVL.

CDR3 loop: CANSQGRTEAFF. CDR3 nucleotide sequence: TGTGCCAACTCCCAAGGAAGAACTGAAGCTTTCTTT. The V gene is TRBV7-8, the J gene TRBJ1-1; D unresolved. The CDR3 totals 12 residues. Trimming took off 10 bases at V and 5 bases at J, with 14 bases between the two ends. Germline assignment: CDR1 SGHVS and CDR2 FQNEAQ.

A single count supports this clone. This chain uses TRBV6-5 with TRBJ2-1; no clear D. V gave up 0 bases and J gave up 9 bases, with 18 bases separating them. Germline V CDR1 and CDR2: MNHEY, SVGAGI. The CDR3 contains 16 residues. The CDR3 loop is CASSYSVTNPRPEQFF. The CDR3 DNA follows: TGTGCCAGCAGTTACTCCGTTACTAACCCCCGGCCTGAGCAGTTCTTC.

This chain uses TRBV30 with TRBJ2-3; D is unresolved. The CDR3 has 13 residues. Germline V gives CDR1 GTSNPN, CDR2 SVGIG (reference sequence). V shed 0 bases and J shed 0 bases, with 4 bases lying between them. The CDR3 bases are TGTGCCTGGAGTGTATCTAGCACAGATACGCAGTATTTT. Its protein product is CAWSVSSTDTQYF.

This chain connects TRBV6-5 to TRBJ2-3; unclear D gene. Trimming took off 2 bases at V and 0 bases at J, with 9 bases between the two ends. The CDR3 is 15 amino acids. In germline, CDR1 is MNHEY, CDR2 SVGAGI. The CDR3: CASSYLSSSTDTQYF. CDR3 nucleotides: TGTGCCAGCAGTTACCTCAGTTCTAGCACAGATACGCAGTATTTT.

The CDR3 coding sequence is TGTGCCAGCTCACCCAGGATACTAGCGGGAGGGTCAGATACGCAGTATTTT. Protein sequence: CASSPRILAGGSDTQYF. The rearrangement joins TRBV18 to TRBJ2-3; 13 bases are shared with TRBD2. The V segment lost 3 bases and the J segment 4 bases; nucleotides outside the gene matches: 7. The CDR3 spans 17 residues. The germline V gene encodes CDR1 KGHSH and CDR2 LQKENI.